This T cell receptor beta chain was sequenced in a study of vaccination and CD4 T cells after COVID-19. Specified treatment: approximately nine-day PBMC culture with coronavirus spike peptide pools or control peptides (ViraFEST assay). Concerning this clonotype: Its specificity is not known.

The germline V gene encodes CDR1 DFQATT and CDR2 SNEGSKA (reference sequence). The CDR3 spans 12 residues. The V and J ends lost 6 bases and 4 bases respectively, with 10 bases between them. The Oncomine TCR Beta short-read assay was applied to DNA of cultured CD4+ T cells. TCRdb analysed the PCR reads with MiXCR anew, one entry per CDR3 protein. The table lists around 20,000 distinct CDR3 sequences, under 80% of them singletons. Input material: CD4+ T cells from blood, cultured in vitro. The TCR was taken from a human donor who had recovered from COVID-19. This chain links TRBV20-1 with TRBJ1-3; D is undetermined. The CDR3 loop reads CSARWRGNTIYF. Here the CDR3 DNA reads TGCAGTGCCCGATGGCGCGGAAACACCATATATTTT.